This record covers a single TCR beta chain. The antigen remains undetermined. The J segment lost 1 base and the V segment lost 4 bases, leaving 2 bases of the junction unmatched. The CDR3 extends over 16 amino acids. CDR1 is LNHNV, CDR2 YYDKDF, per germline (reference sequence). The data belong to a study of CD4 T cells in relation to SARS-CoV-2 and coronaviruses. Across the whole study: Controls used an HIV-1 Nef peptide pool or no peptide.

Before the COVID-19 pandemic, during about 2010-2018, CD4+ T cells were taken from unexposed donors. The cells were cultured for about ten days before CD4+ T cells were isolated. The method was immunoSEQ multiplex PCR; TCRdb's version includes in-frame clones alone and lacks a portion of them. This repertoire shows more than 20,000 clones, about four fifths found once; its top ten account for 9% to 15%. The clonotype originates from a human donor in good health. The sample was CD4+ T cells from PBMCs, cultured in vitro. J is TRBJ2-2 and V is TRBV15; TRBD2 aligns across 11 bases. CDR3 bases: TGTGCCACCAGCACCGGACTAGCGGGGAACACCGGGGAGCTGTTTTTT. It specifies CATSTGLAGNTGELFF.